These T cell receptor beta chains were read from a single sample in a study of PD-L1 blockade in urothelial cancer. Assay used: immunoSEQ multiplex PCR; TCRdb lists only in-frame clones, some missing. The sample consists of some 45,000 clones, 75% to 85% of them appearing once. The material sequenced was PBMCs, taken around atezolizumab (anti-PD-L1) treatment. The source is a man between 60 and 75 years old with urothelial cancer. CDR3s include the opening cysteine and the closing phenylalanine or tryptophan. The D gene is left open where the match is weak. A clone size is listed for some rows: how often the clone was seen (once, few, many), or a class if it is expanded.

TRBV6-1	.	TRBD1	TRBJ1-2	CASSGQAYYGYTF	TGTGCCAGCAGCGGACAGGCCTACTATGGCTACACCTTC
TRBV5-5	many	.	TRBJ2-1	CASSLEPGIGEQFF	TGTGCCAGCAGCTTGGAACCGGGGATCGGTGAGCAGTTCTTC
TRBV4-3	.	.	TRBJ1-1	CASSQGVVGGVGEAFF	TGCGCCAGCAGCCAAGGAGTTGTGGGAGGCGTGGGTGAAGCTTTCTTT
TRBV18	.	TRBD1	TRBJ1-1	CASSLLAPTGATEAFF	TGTGCCAGCTCACTCCTGGCCCCCACAGGGGCCACTGAAGCTTTCTTT
TRBV6-1	.	.	TRBJ2-1	CASRRRAYNEQFF	TGTGCCAGCAGGAGGAGAGCGTACAATGAGCAGTTCTTC
TRBV28	.	.	TRBJ2-7	CASSFMQGRSPSFYEQYF	TGTGCCAGCAGTTTTATGCAAGGGAGGTCTCCCTCTTTCTACGAGCAGTACTTC
TRBV19	.	TRBD2	TRBJ2-1	CASSIRAGGPFSNEQFF	TGTGCCAGTAGTATTAGGGCGGGAGGGCCCTTTTCTAATGAGCAGTTCTTC
TRBV28	.	TRBD1	TRBJ2-7	CASSLGTGGEQYF	TGTGCCAGCAGTCTTGGGACAGGCGGCGAGCAGTACTTC
TRBV19	.	TRBD1	TRBJ1-5	CASIPRTGTNQPQHF	TGTGCCAGTATTCCCCGGACAGGAACTAATCAGCCCCAGCATTTT
TRBV28	.	TRBD1	TRBJ2-7	CASSLWDRADEQYF	TGTGCCAGCAGTTTATGGGACAGGGCCGACGAGCAGTACTTC
TRBV4-1	.	.	TRBJ2-3	CASSQDTHTDTQYF	TGCGCCAGCAGCCAAGATACACACACAGATACGCAGTATTTT
TRBV10-3	once	TRBD1	TRBJ2-3	CATRPTGAITDTQYF	TGTGCCACCCGACCGACAGGGGCCATAACAGATACGCAGTATTTT
TRBV29-1	.	.	TRBJ2-1	CSVEDGTPGNEQFF	TGCAGCGTTGAAGATGGTACCCCGGGCAATGAGCAGTTCTTC